The 21 T cell receptor beta chains presented below share a single source sample, sequenced in a study of blood T cell repertoires in COVID-19. Produced via immunoSEQ multiplex PCR; TCRdb's table is partial and in-frame only. This table holds about 330,000 clones, approximately 82% found once. Sequencing input: peripheral blood. These receptor sequences come from a woman aged 45-65 years with acute or convalescent COVID-19.

V is TRBV5-1 and J is TRBJ1-3, with a tentative D call TRBD1 (5 bases). This CDR3 is 16 amino acids long. V was cut by 0 bases and J by 0 bases, with 10 bases left in between. Germline assignment: CDR1 SGHRS and CDR2 YFSETQ. The CDR3 loop is CASSLALQASGNTIYF. The CDR3, as DNA: TGCGCCAGCAGCTTGGCTCTACAGGCCTCTGGAAACACCATATATTTT.

The V call is TRBV7-2, the J call TRBJ2-5; TRBD2 matches 7 bases. Trimming at V came to 1 base and at J to 5 bases, leaving 4 bases not matched to a gene. The CDR3 extends over 14 amino acids. Germline V gives CDR1 SGHTA, CDR2 FQGNSA. The CDR3 nucleotides are TGTGCCAGCAGCTTAGAAAGGCGGGAGGAGACCCAGTACTTC. Amino acid sequence: CASSLERREETQYF.

The chain uses TRBV5-4 and TRBJ1-2; TRBD1 aligns across 8 bases. The trim removed 4 bases at V and 3 bases at J, leaving 14 bases unmatched. Germline assignment: CDR1 SGHNT and CDR2 YYREEE (reference sequence). This CDR3 spans 17 amino acids. CDR3 nucleotide sequence: TGTGCCAGCAGCCCCGCTTACCCGGCAGGGGGCGACTATGGCTACACCTTC. Translation: CASSPAYPAGGDYGYTF.

The rearrangement uses TRBV11-2 and TRBJ1-2; tentative D call: TRBD1 (5 bases). CDR1 is SGHAT and CDR2 is FQNNGV in the germline V gene. V lost 0 bases and J 7 bases, leaving 9 bases between the germline ends. CDR3 size: 13 residues. CDR3 amino acids: CASSLDLGGGYTF. As DNA, the CDR3 is TGTGCCAGCAGCTTAGATTTGGGGGGTGGCTACACCTTC. Based on the CDR3 plus reference TRBV11-2 and TRBJ1-2, the full variable domain is EAGVAQSPRYKIIEKRQSVAFWCNPISGHATLYWYQQILGQGPKLLIQFQNNGVVDDSQLPKDRFSAERLKGVDSTLKIQPAKLEDSAVYLCASSLDLGGGYTFGSGTRLTVV.

The V call is TRBV10-3, the J call TRBJ1-1; D might be TRBD1 (6 bases). The ends were cut back, 9 bases at V and 4 bases at J, with 15 bases in the middle. The V gene's germline CDR1 is ENHRY and CDR2 SYGVKD. The CDR3 totals 13 residues. The CDR3 nucleotides read TGTGCCATGAATACAGGGCCGGCCACTGAAGCTTTCTTT. Protein product: CAMNTGPATEAFF.

This chain joins TRBV23-1 and TRBJ1-3; D is ambiguous. TRBV23-1 is an ORF, with its function uncertain. CDR3 length equals 16 residues. V was shortened by 1 base and J by 4 bases, with 14 bases between the two germline ends. CDR3 sequence reads: CASSQCPWPIGNTIYF. CDR3 sequence (DNA): TGCGCCAGCAGTCAATGCCCCTGGCCAATAGGAAACACCATATATTTT.

The chain uses TRBV5-1 and TRBJ1-2; no firm D call. V lost 5 bases and J lost 1, with 6 bases in between. From germline, CDR1 is SGHRS and CDR2 YFSETQ. CDR3 length: 12 residues. CDR3 protein: CASSTSNYGYTF. CDR3 DNA sequence: TGCGCCAGCAGTACCAGTAACTATGGCTACACCTTC.

A few counts support this clone. The chain uses TRBV30 and TRBJ1-5; perhaps TRBD1 as D (5 bases). Per germline, CDR1 GTSNPN and CDR2 SVGIG (reference sequence). The V end lost 7 bases, the J end lost 4 bases, and 14 bases lay between the germline ends. This CDR3 contains 13 residues. The CDR3 sequence is CAFAGPGNQPQHF. The CDR3 nucleotides read TGTGCCTTCGCGGGGCCGGGAAATCAGCCCCAGCATTTT.

The chain links TRBV27 to TRBJ2-3, with 7 bases aligning to TRBD2. The CDR3 has 13 amino acids. The trim removed 6 bases at V and 6 bases at J, leaving 6 bases unmatched. Germline V gene data show CDR1 as MNHEY and CDR2 as SMNVEV (reference sequence). CDR3 in DNA: TGTGCCAGCAGCAATCGGGGGGACGATACGCAGTATTTT. It yields the protein CASSNRGDDTQYF.

This clone has a single count. V gene TRBV6-2 or TRBV6-3 combines with J gene TRBJ2-1; 9 bases fit TRBD2. The CDR3 totals 15 residues. Germline V CDR1 and CDR2: MNHEY, SVGEGT. V was pared by 6 bases and J by 4 bases, with 7 bases of the junction left unmatched. CDR3 sequence: CASSLAGVLYNEQFF. The CDR3 nucleotides read TGTGCCAGCAGCTTAGCGGGAGTCCTTTACAATGAGCAGTTCTTC.

This chain joins TRBV20-1 and TRBJ1-1; the D gene is possibly TRBD1 (6 bases). This CDR3 comprises 13 residues. V was trimmed by 3 bases and J by 2 bases, leaving 10 bases between them. The V gene's germline CDR1 is DFQATT and CDR2 SNEGSKA (reference sequence). CDR3 sequence: CSASFGTNTEAFF. CDR3 bases: TGCAGTGCTAGTTTTGGGACAAACACTGAAGCTTTCTTT.

V usage is TRBV10-2 and J usage is TRBJ1-1, with unresolved D. This CDR3 is built from 13 residues. V was clipped by 2 bases and J by 4 bases, with 8 bases between them. Looked up from germline, CDR1 is WSHSY and CDR2 is SAAADI. CDR3: CASSEQEGTEAFF. The CDR3 DNA reads TGCGCCAGCAGTGAGCAGGAGGGCACTGAAGCTTTCTTT.

The chain links TRBV9 to TRBJ2-7, with D perhaps matching TRBD2 (5 bases). The CDR3 runs to 14 residues. Per the germline V gene, CDR1 is SGDLS and CDR2 is YYNGEE. Trimming stripped 3 bases from V and 7 bases from J, with 17 bases between. The DNA of the CDR3 is TGTGCCAGCAGCGCAACCGGAGGCCCCGGGGAGCAGTACTTC. It encodes CASSATGGPGEQYF.

V usage is TRBV5-4 and J usage is TRBJ1-2; TRBD1 agrees at 9 bases. Looked up from germline, CDR1 is SGHNT and CDR2 is YYREEE (reference sequence). CDR3 length: 17 residues. V was clipped by 0 bases and J by 4 bases; unmatched bases: 10. The CDR3 reads CASSLGGQGSLGYGYTF. The CDR3 coding sequence is TGTGCCAGCAGCTTGGGAGGACAGGGGTCGTTGGGCTATGGCTACACCTTC.

The rearrangement uses TRBV6-2 or TRBV6-3 and TRBJ1-1; 7 nucleotides agree with TRBD1. V lost 2 bases and J lost 1; bases outside the gene matches: 13. Germline CDR1 reads MNHEY; CDR2 reads SVGEGT. The CDR3 consists of 18 residues. Here the CDR3 DNA reads TGTGCCAGCAGTTACGTCCGGGGCAGGGGGTGGAAGAACACTGAAGCTTTCTTT. Translating it yields CASSYVRGRGWKNTEAFF.

This chain joins TRBV7-9 and TRBJ2-7; 8 bases map to TRBD1. The CDR3 is 12 residues long. V dropped 5 bases and J dropped 6; count of bases not matched to a gene: 3. Germline-derived CDR1 and CDR2 are SEHNR and FQNEAQ (reference sequence). This CDR3 reads CASSQDRAEQYV. The CDR3 DNA is TGTGCCAGCAGCCAGGACAGGGCCGAGCAGTACGTC.

The chain has TRBV5-1 and TRBJ2-5; 7 bases map to TRBD2. Germline values: CDR1 SGHRS, CDR2 YFSETQ. This CDR3 is built from 13 residues. V gave up 6 bases and J gave up 4 bases; unmatched junction bases: 6. The CDR3 nucleotides read TGCGCCAGCAATGCGGGGAGGGGAGAGACCCAGTACTTC. The encoded protein is CASNAGRGETQYF.

This chain connects TRBV7-2 to TRBJ1-5; 7 bases fit TRBD1. The CDR3 contains 16 residues. The V and J ends lost 1 base and 0 bases, in that order; junction bases with no gene match: 3. Per the germline V gene, CDR1 is SGHTA and CDR2 is FQGNSA. CDR3 loop: CASSLGQGYSNQPQHF. The CDR3 coding sequence is TGTGCCAGCAGCTTAGGACAGGGCTATAGCAATCAGCCCCAGCATTTT. Variable domain in full (rest from reference TRBV7-2 and TRBJ1-5): GAGVSQSPSNKVTEKGKDVELRCDPISGHTALYWYRQSLGQGLEFLIYFQGNSAPDKSGLPSDRFSAERTGGSVSTLTIQRTQQEDSAVYLCASSLGQGYSNQPQHFGDGTRLSIL.

The V call is TRBV7-8, the J call TRBJ2-4, with a possible D match to TRBD1 (6 bases). The V end was cut by 5 bases, the J end by 0 bases, with 17 bases between. CDR1 and CDR2 from the germline V gene are SGHVS and FQNEAQ. The CDR3 is 17 amino acids. The CDR3 reads CASSARTERLAKNIQYF. CDR3 coding DNA: TGTGCCAGCAGCGCGCGGACAGAAAGACTAGCCAAAAACATTCAGTACTTC.

J is TRBJ1-2 and V is TRBV5-6; 7 nucleotides align to TRBD1. Per the germline V gene, CDR1 is SGHDT and CDR2 is YYEEEE. The CDR3 sequence is 13 residues long. J was trimmed by 5 bases and V by 2 bases; bases with no gene match: 3. CDR3 DNA sequence: TGTGCCAGCAGCTTCGGACAGGAGTATGGCTACACCTTC. Protein: CASSFGQEYGYTF.

At least ten counts were recorded for this clone. V usage is TRBV5-1 and J usage is TRBJ2-1, with D possibly matching TRBD1 (6 bases). This CDR3 has 15 residues. Trimming stripped 6 bases from V and 7 bases from J, with 20 bases between. Germline V gene sequence: CDR1 SGHRS, CDR2 YFSETQ. The CDR3 region has the DNA TGCGCCAGCACCCCCTCAGGGGCGGTAGGGAATGAGCAGTTCTTC. Translation gives CASTPSGAVGNEQFF.